The rows below give T cell receptor beta chains drawn from one sample of a study of vaccination and CD4 T cells after COVID-19. TCRdb independently ran MiXCR on the PCR reads; one entry per CDR3 protein. The sample shows under 20,000 distinct CDR3 sequences, around 40% of them seen only once. These receptors lack a known antigen. The specimen sequenced was CD4+ T cells from blood, cultured in vitro. Receptors were obtained from a human donor who had recovered from COVID-19. Each CDR3 is given without its conserved first and last residue. The order of the fields is V gene, CDR3 protein.

>TRBV20-1
SARDATDWSSYNEQF
>TRBV10-2
ASTENTMTGRGYT
>TRBV18
ASSETRAGNTGELF
>TRBV6-1
ASSVMEGTNYGYT
>TRBV12-3/TRBV12-4
ASSLAQGRANEQF
>TRBV4-3
ASSQQTGDGYT
>TRBV24-1
ATSDLRAAQETQY
>TRBV6-1
ASRFTSDNTDTQY
>TRBV6-1
ASSLTGGVNYGYT
>TRBV19
ASSIGLTAGELF
>TRBV20-1
SAPTLAEVTDTQY
>TRBV6-1
ASNFRERGGELF
>TRBV20-1
SAPGGYRSNYGYT
>TRBV2
ASRMTYEQY
>TRBV7-9
ASSFSTENEKLF
>TRBV19
ATTDGYNSPLH
>TRBV7-2
ASSLGPQGADTQY
>TRBV4-2
ASSQPGQHYGYT
>TRBV10-3
AIRGGSSGSNEQF
>TRBV7-9
ASSLASGGQETQY
>TRBV18
ASGQGINQPQH
>TRBV6-1
ASMGRTLPRETQY
>TRBV7-9
ASSLTSGELF
>TRBV20-1
SALPDHLTQY
>TRBV15
ATSGYSSGSLESNQPQH
>TRBV6-1
ASSVRNSPLH
>TRBV19
ASESSDTQY
>TRBV24-1
ATSDPRGAGPDTQY
>TRBV19
ASSRGTGYAGELF
>TRBV6-1
ASRRGIGQFYSIQPQH
>TRBV27
ASSPLGEPYGYT
>TRBV6-4
ANPIALTDTQY
>TRBV4-1
ASSQESGRGYNQPQH
>TRBV20-1
SARGVQTHQPQH
>TRBV20-1
GGVRSETQY
>TRBV6-1
ASSEGTGGQNTIY
>TRBV6-1
ASSEGLAGGIDTQY
>TRBV19
ASSMGQGRNQPQH
>TRBV18
ASSPQGTGGAGGELF
>TRBV20-1
SARDLRVNTEAF